This T cell receptor beta chain was recorded in a study of early T cells in non-severe SARS-CoV-2 infection. Whole-study context: Sequenced bulk RNA came from whole blood that was unsorted, and chains were unpaired. Study results and caveats: VDJdb-based annotation leaned toward anti-spike CD8 responses and missed private and CD4 specificities.

This clonotype was picked up a small number of times. Its matching antigen is unknown. The protocol attached unique molecular identifiers to individual cDNA molecules. TCRdb reprocessed the 5' RACE reads with MiXCR, giving one entry per CDR3 protein. Of roughly 88,000 distinct CDR3 sequences listed, around 13% are singletons. V was pared by 5 bases and J by 0 bases, with 13 bases between. The CDR3 has 15 amino acids. The V gene's germline CDR1 is MDHEN and CDR2 SYDVKM. The specimen was whole blood. The chain uses TRBV28 and TRBJ1-1; D gene ambiguous. The sequence was collected from an adult who was a healthcare worker with PCR-confirmed SARS-CoV-2 infection or an uninfected control (not recorded which). CDR3 loop: CASSAPQVMNTEAFF. The DNA for the CDR3 is TGTGCCAGCAGTGCTCCCCAGGTTATGAACACTGAAGCTTTCTTT. Variable domain in full (rest from reference TRBV28 and TRBJ1-1): DVKVTQSSRYLVKRTGEKVFLECVQDMDHENMFWYRQDPGLGLRLIYFSYDVKMKEKGDIPEGYSVSREKKERFSLILESASTNQTSMYLCASSAPQVMNTEAFFGQGTRLTVV.